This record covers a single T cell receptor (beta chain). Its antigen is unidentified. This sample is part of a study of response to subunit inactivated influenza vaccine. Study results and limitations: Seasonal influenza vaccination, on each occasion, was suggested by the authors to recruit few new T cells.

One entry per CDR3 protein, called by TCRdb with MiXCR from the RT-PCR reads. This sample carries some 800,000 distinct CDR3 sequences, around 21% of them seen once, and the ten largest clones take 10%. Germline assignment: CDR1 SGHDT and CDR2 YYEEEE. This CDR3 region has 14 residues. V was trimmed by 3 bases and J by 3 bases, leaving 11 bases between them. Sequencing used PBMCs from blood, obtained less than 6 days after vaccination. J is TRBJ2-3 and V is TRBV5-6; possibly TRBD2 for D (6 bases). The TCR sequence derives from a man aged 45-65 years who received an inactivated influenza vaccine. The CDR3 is CASSSISGTDTQYF. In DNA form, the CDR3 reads TGTGCCAGCAGCTCCATTAGCGGAACAGATACGCAGTATTTT.